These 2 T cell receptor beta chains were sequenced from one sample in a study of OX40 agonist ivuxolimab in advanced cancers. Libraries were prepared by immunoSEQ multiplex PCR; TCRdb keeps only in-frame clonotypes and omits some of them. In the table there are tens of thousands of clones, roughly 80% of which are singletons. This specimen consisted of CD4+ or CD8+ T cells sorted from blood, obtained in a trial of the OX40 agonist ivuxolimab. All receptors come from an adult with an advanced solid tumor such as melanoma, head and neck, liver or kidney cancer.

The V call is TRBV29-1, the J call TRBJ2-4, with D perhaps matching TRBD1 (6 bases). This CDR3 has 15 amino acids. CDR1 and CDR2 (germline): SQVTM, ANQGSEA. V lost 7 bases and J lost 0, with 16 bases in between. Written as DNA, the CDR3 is TGCAGCGCCCTAGGACAGATTCTAGCCAAAAACATTCAGTACTTC. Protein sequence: CSALGQILAKNIQYF.

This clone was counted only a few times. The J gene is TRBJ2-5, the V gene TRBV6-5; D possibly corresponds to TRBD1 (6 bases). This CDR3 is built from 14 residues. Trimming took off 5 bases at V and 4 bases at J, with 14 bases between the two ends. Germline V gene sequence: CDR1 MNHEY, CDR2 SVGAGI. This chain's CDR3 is CASSQTAQGETQYF. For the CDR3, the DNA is TGTGCCAGCAGTCAGACAGCACAGGGAGAGACCCAGTACTTC.